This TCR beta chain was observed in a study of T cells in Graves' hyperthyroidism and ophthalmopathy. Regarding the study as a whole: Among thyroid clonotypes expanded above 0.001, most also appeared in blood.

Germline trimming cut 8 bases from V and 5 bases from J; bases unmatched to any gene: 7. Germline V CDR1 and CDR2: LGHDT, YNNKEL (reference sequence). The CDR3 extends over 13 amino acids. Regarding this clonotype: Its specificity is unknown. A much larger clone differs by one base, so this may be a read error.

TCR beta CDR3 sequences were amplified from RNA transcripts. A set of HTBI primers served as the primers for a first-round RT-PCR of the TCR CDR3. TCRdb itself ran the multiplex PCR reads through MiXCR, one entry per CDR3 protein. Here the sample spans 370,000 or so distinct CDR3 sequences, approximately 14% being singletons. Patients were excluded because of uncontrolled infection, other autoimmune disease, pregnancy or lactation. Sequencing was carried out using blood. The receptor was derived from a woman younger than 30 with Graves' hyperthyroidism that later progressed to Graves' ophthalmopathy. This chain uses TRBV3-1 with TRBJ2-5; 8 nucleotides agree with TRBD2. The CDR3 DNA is TGTGCCAGCGGCCGAGGGACTAGGGAGACCCAGTACTTC. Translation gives CASGRGTRETQYF.